The T cell receptor beta chain under discussion was sequenced for a study of PD-1 blockade in classical Hodgkin lymphoma. Regarding the study as a whole: Underlying causes for the observed repertoire differences were not defined, possibly disease activity or prior therapy. It was reported that newly diagnosed patients had less baseline TCR diversity than healthy donors.

Germline V gene lookup returns CDR1 SGDLS and CDR2 YYNGEE. V was trimmed by 0 bases and J by 0 bases, leaving 12 bases between them. The CDR3 has 16 amino acids. Using immunoSEQ multiplex PCR, the repertoire was profiled, and TCRdb retains in-frame clones only, with some absent. The sample shows fewer than 40,000 clones, roughly 94% of them seen only once. The time point is: newly diagnosed, previously untreated cHL patient sample. PBMCs representing newly diagnosed, untreated classical Hodgkin lymphoma functioned as the comparison. A note on this clone: Its antigen is undetermined.

The sequence was obtained from a human donor with classical Hodgkin lymphoma. The rearrangement links TRBV9 to TRBJ1-2, with D hard to call. The sequencing sample was made of peripheral blood mononuclear cells (PBMCs). CDR3 in DNA: TGTGCCAGCAGCGTAGGGGCAGCCTATCCTAACTATGGCTACACCTTC. The encoded protein is CASSVGAAYPNYGYTF. The full variable domain, with the rest looked up from reference TRBV9 and TRBJ1-2, is DSGVTQTPKHLITATGQRVTLRCSPRSGDLSVYWYQQSLDQGLQFLIQYYNGEERAKGNILERFSAQQFPDLHSELNLSSLELGDSALYFCASSVGAAYPNYGYTFGSGTRLTVV.